The entry that follows covers one T cell receptor (beta chain) sequence. This entry is derived from a study of shared clonotypes between healthy human individuals. This table comes from immunoSEQ multiplex PCR, and its TCRdb copy is limited to in-frame clones, with some not included. The table has approximately 1,500,000 clones, around 98% seen once. The origin of this receptor is a man aged 25-40 years in good health. The material sequenced was naive CD4+ T cells sorted from blood. Subset meaning: CD45RA+ positively selected.

The CDR3 spells CASSPRLAGGPGINEQFF. CDR3 nucleotide sequence: TGTGCCAGCTCACCAAGACTAGCGGGAGGGCCTGGGATCAATGAGCAGTTCTTC. This chain links TRBV18 with TRBJ2-1; 14 bases are a match to TRBD2. The CDR3 is 18 residues long. CDR1 is KGHSH and CDR2 is LQKENI in the germline V gene. Losses at the gene ends were 2 bases for V and 6 bases for J; bases not matched to a gene: 9.